These 27 T cell receptor beta chains came from one sample sequenced in a study of a mutant IDH1 vaccine in newly diagnosed glioma. Which antigens these TCRs recognize remains unknown. Assay: immunoSEQ multiplex PCR; the TCRdb copy retains only in-frame clones and omits some. The sample lists under 60,000 clones; approximately 80% were seen once. Time point described: week 35, safety follow-up. Each vaccine dose was 300 ug of mutant IDH1 20-mer peptide, with topical imiquimod. The sequencing here drew on PBMCs, taken from a glioma patient whose treatment included an IDH1 peptide vaccine. The receptors derive from a man aged 35 to 55 with glioma.

The J gene is TRBJ2-7, the V gene TRBV4-1; weak D call: TRBD2 (6 bases). Looked up from germline, CDR1 is MGHRA and CDR2 is YSYEKL. The CDR3 runs to 15 residues. V gave up 0 bases and J gave up 4 bases, with 13 bases separating them. CDR3 DNA: TGCGCCAGCAGCCAAGATGACGGGGGTCGGTACGAGCAGTACTTC. Translation gives CASSQDDGGRYEQYF.

The V call is TRBV5-1, the J call TRBJ2-2; weak D call: TRBD2 (6 bases). The V end was cut by 4 bases, the J end by 4 bases, with 11 bases between. Germline V lookup: CDR1 SGHRS, CDR2 YFSETQ. The CDR3 spans 14 residues. CDR3 nucleotides: TGCGCCAGCAGCGGCGGGGAGGTCACCGGGGAGCTGTTTTTT. Translating gives CASSGGEVTGELFF.

Concerning this clone: Relative to the germline gene, one junction end is altered; a read error may explain this. This sequence joins TRBV5-1 and TRBJ2-5; D is tentatively TRBD1 or TRBD2 (5 bases each). The CDR3 has 15 residues. Germline values: CDR1 SGHRS, CDR2 YFSETQ. The chain's CDR3 is CASRLVGAAGETQYF. Written as DNA, the CDR3 is TGCGCCAGCAGGTTGGTCGGGGCAGCCGGGGAGACCCAGTACTTC. Together with reference TRBV5-1 and TRBJ2-5, the CDR3 gives the full variable domain: KAGVTQTPRYLIKTRGQQVTLSCSPISGHRSVSWYQQTPGQGLQFLFEYFSETQRNKGNFPGRFSGRQFSNSRSEMNVSTLELGDSALYLCASRLVGAAGETQYFGPGTRLLVL.

The chain recombines TRBV7-2 with TRBJ2-1; D not certain. V lost 2 bases and J 0 bases, leaving 8 bases between the germline ends. There are 15 residues in the CDR3. Germline assignment: CDR1 SGHTA and CDR2 FQGNSA. CDR3 region: CASSLRGSSYNEQFF. The DNA of the CDR3 is TGTGCCAGCAGCTTACGTGGCAGCTCCTACAATGAGCAGTTCTTC.

The rearrangement uses TRBV4-1 and TRBJ1-1, with a tentative D call TRBD1 (5 bases). The CDR3 consists of 15 residues. V was trimmed by 4 bases and J by 7 bases, leaving 19 bases between them. The germline gives CDR1 MGHRA, CDR2 YSYEKL. CDR3 sequence (DNA): TGCGCCAGCAGCCCGGGGCCCAGGAGCTATGGTGAAGCTTTCTTT. Translated, it gives CASSPGPRSYGEAFF.

The J gene is TRBJ1-1, the V gene TRBV15, with D hard to call. The CDR3 sequence is 14 residues long. Germline V lookup: CDR1 LNHNV, CDR2 YYDKDF (reference sequence). V was trimmed by 0 bases and J by 2 bases, leaving 7 bases between them. CDR3: CATSRDRENTEAFF. CDR3 coding DNA: TGTGCCACCAGCAGAGATCGCGAAAACACTGAAGCTTTCTTT.

The rearrangement links TRBV13 to TRBJ2-7; no clear D gene. CDR3 length: 14 amino acids. V shed 5 bases and J shed 2 bases, with 13 bases lying between them. Germline CDR1 is PRHDT and CDR2 is FYEKMQ (reference sequence). CDR3 loop: CASSRAPAAYEQYV. CDR3 DNA sequence: TGTGCCAGCAGCCGGGCACCAGCTGCCTACGAGCAGTACGTC.

The chain carries TRBV29-1 and TRBJ2-5; no reliable D call. V lost 3 bases and J lost 5, with 10 bases in between. The CDR3 sequence is 12 residues long. The germline gives CDR1 SQVTM, CDR2 ANQGSEA. CDR3 sequence reads: CSVEWQAETQYF. CDR3 DNA sequence: TGCAGCGTTGAGTGGCAGGCGGAGACCCAGTACTTC.

The chain carries TRBV13 and TRBJ2-7; 7 bases map to TRBD1. The CDR3 is 14 amino acids. Germline values: CDR1 PRHDT, CDR2 FYEKMQ (reference sequence). The ends lost 6 bases at V and 2 bases at J; junction bases unmatched: 7. CDR3 sequence (DNA): TGTGCCAGCAGTACCGGGACAGACACCTACGAGCAGTACGTC. Amino acids: CASSTGTDTYEQYV.

The chain couples TRBV5-6 to TRBJ2-7; tentative D call: TRBD1 (5 bases). This CDR3 is 13 amino acids long. Trimming took 5 bases from V and 2 from J, leaving 11 bases between them. Germline lookup yields CDR1 SGHDT and CDR2 YYEEEE. CDR3 residues: CASSMTETYEQYF. The CDR3 DNA reads TGTGCCAGCAGTATGACAGAAACCTACGAGCAGTACTTC.

This rearrangement joins TRBV7-2 to TRBJ2-5; D possibly matches TRBD1 or TRBD2 (6 bases each). Germline-derived CDR1 and CDR2 are SGHTA and FQGNSA. CDR3 length equals 14 residues. V shed 7 bases and J shed 2 bases, with 14 bases lying between them. This CDR3 is CASTLEGGQETQYF. Here the CDR3 DNA reads TGTGCCAGCACCCTCGAAGGGGGGCAAGAGACCCAGTACTTC.

The rearrangement links TRBV11-2 to TRBJ2-7; D remains ambiguous. V lost 4 bases and J lost 6, with 7 bases in between. This CDR3 contains 11 residues. Germline CDR1 reads SGHAT; CDR2 reads FQNNGV. The chain's CDR3 is CASSSGGEQYF. CDR3 coding DNA: TGTGCCAGCAGCTCAGGCGGCGAGCAGTACTTC.

The CDR3 here is CASSYSRGSYGYTF. CDR3 sequence (DNA): TGTGCCAGCAGTTACTCTCGGGGGAGCTATGGCTACACCTTC. The chain carries TRBV6-5 and TRBJ1-2, with D maybe TRBD1 (5 bases). The CDR3 extends over 14 amino acids. Deletions cut 0 bases from V and 4 bases from J, with 9 bases between. Germline assignment: CDR1 MNHEY and CDR2 SVGAGI.

The V call is TRBV7-9, the J call TRBJ2-5, with 12 bases fitting TRBD2. Germline values: CDR1 SEHNR, CDR2 FQNEAQ (reference sequence). CDR3 length: 16 residues. V lost 5 bases to trimming and J lost 0 bases; unmatched junction nucleotides: 4. The CDR3 region has the DNA TGTGCCAGCAGCCGCCGGACTAGCGGGAACCAAGAGACCCAGTACTTC. Amino acid sequence: CASSRRTSGNQETQYF.

The CDR3 coding sequence is TGTGCCAGCAGCTTCGGTGGACGGAGCAATCAGCCCCAGCATTTT. This gives the protein CASSFGGRSNQPQHF. The chain couples TRBV7-9 to TRBJ1-5; D is ambiguous. Deletions cut 3 bases from V and 1 base from J, with 10 bases between. The CDR3 sequence is 15 residues long. The V gene's germline CDR1 is SEHNR and CDR2 FQNEAQ (reference sequence). The variable domain in full, completed from reference TRBV7-9 and TRBJ1-5, reads DTGVSQNPRHKITKRGQNVTFRCDPISEHNRLYWYRQTLGQGPEFLTYFQNEAQLEKSRLLSDRFSAERPKGSFSTLEIQRTEQGDSAMYLCASSFGGRSNQPQHFGDGTRLSIL.

This chain connects TRBV10-2 to TRBJ1-6; D might be TRBD1 (5 bases). Trimming left V 6 bases short and J 4 bases short, with 22 bases between. The CDR3 sequence is 18 residues long. Germline V gene data show CDR1 as WSHSY and CDR2 as SAAADI. CDR3 nucleotides: TGCGCCAGCAGGGAGGGACCCCTAGGGAAGGGATATAATTCACCCCTCCACTTT. This gives the protein CASREGPLGKGYNSPLHF.

The V call is TRBV4-3, the J call TRBJ1-2, with 9 nucleotides matching TRBD1. CDR1 and CDR2 from the germline V gene are LGHNA and YSLEER. This CDR3 is built from 16 residues. J lost 8 bases, V lost 0 bases, and 10 bases had no gene match. The CDR3 spells CASSQDGPGTGRGYTF. In DNA, the CDR3 is TGCGCCAGCAGCCAAGACGGCCCCGGGACAGGGAGAGGCTACACCTTC.

The rearrangement links TRBV19 to TRBJ2-1; D possibly matches TRBD1 or TRBD2 (5 bases each). V lost 6 bases and J lost 9, with 15 bases in between. CDR1 and CDR2 (germline): LNHDA, SQIVND (reference sequence). CDR3 length: 13 amino acids. CDR3 coding DNA: TGTGCCAGTAGCCAGTGGGGGTTCGGTGAGCAGTTCTTC. Its protein product is CASSQWGFGEQFF.

The chain combines TRBV29-1 with TRBJ2-2; D may be TRBD2 (6 bases). This CDR3 region has 13 residues. Germline V gives CDR1 SQVTM, CDR2 ANQGSEA. Trimming removed 2 bases from V and 7 bases from J, with 11 bases in between. The CDR3 sequence is CSVERVGGGELFF. In DNA form, the CDR3 reads TGCAGCGTTGAACGCGTCGGGGGCGGGGAGCTGTTTTTT.

This clone appeared a single time. The chain uses TRBV11-2 and TRBJ1-3; 9 positions agree with TRBD1. V dropped 5 bases and J dropped 0; count of bases not matched to a gene: 8. There are 17 residues in the CDR3. CDR1 and CDR2 from the germline V gene are SGHAT and FQNNGV. The CDR3 nucleotides are TGTGCCAGCAGCGCAGGGACAGGGCGATACTCTGGAAACACCATATATTTT. Protein sequence: CASSAGTGRYSGNTIYF.

The chain is built from TRBV10-3 and TRBJ1-2; D remains unclear. Trimming shortened V by 7 bases and J by 4 bases, and 13 bases separated the two germline ends. The CDR3 contains 13 residues. Germline V gene data show CDR1 as ENHRY and CDR2 as SYGVKD. The CDR3 spells CAINQGLLYGYTF. The CDR3 DNA follows: TGTGCCATCAATCAAGGATTGCTCTATGGCTACACCTTC.

The chain combines TRBV9 with TRBJ2-5, with D maybe TRBD2 (6 bases). This CDR3 region has 14 residues. The germline V gene has CDR1 SGDLS and CDR2 YYNGEE. Trimming removed 1 base from V and 4 bases from J, with 11 bases in between. Here the CDR3 DNA reads TGTGCCAGCAGCGTATCGGGAGTCGCAGAGACCCAGTACTTC. It is translated as CASSVSGVAETQYF.

This clone has a handful of counts. The chain combines TRBV6-1 with TRBJ1-2; 7 nucleotides line up with TRBD1. Trimming took 2 bases from V and 5 from J; bases not matched to a gene: 8. The length of the CDR3 is 15 residues. Germline assignment: CDR1 MNHNS and CDR2 SASEGT. CDR3 loop: CASSETPGQNYGYTF. The CDR3 DNA sequence: TGTGCCAGCAGTGAAACCCCGGGACAGAATTATGGCTACACCTTC.

This clone appeared once. This chain links TRBV6-5 with TRBJ1-1; 7 positions match TRBD1. The CDR3 covers 16 residues. V gave up 0 bases and J gave up 4 bases; unmatched junction bases: 8. CDR1 MNHEY and CDR2 SVGAGI come from the germline V gene. The CDR3 DNA sequence: TGTGCCAGCAGTTACTCGACAGGGTTGGGATCCACTGAAGCTTTCTTT. It encodes CASSYSTGLGSTEAFF.

The rearrangement links TRBV5-1 to TRBJ2-3, with 13 bases fitting TRBD2. The V gene's germline CDR1 is SGHRS and CDR2 YFSETQ. This CDR3 is built from 19 residues. The V gene end was trimmed by 3 bases and the J gene end by 4 bases; junction bases not matched to a gene: 14. The CDR3 DNA reads as TGCGCCAGCAGCTCAAGGACTAGCGGGAGCCCCGTATTAGCAGATACGCAGTATTTT. Its protein is CASSSRTSGSPVLADTQYF.

This clone has just a few counts. The chain uses TRBV14 and TRBJ1-1, with D perhaps matching TRBD1 (5 bases). Trimming took 0 bases from V and 6 from J, leaving 14 bases between them. The CDR3 covers 15 residues. Germline V gene lookup returns CDR1 SGHDN and CDR2 FVKESK. The CDR3 nucleotides read TGTGCCAGCAGCCAAGATAGTCAGGGAAGGGCTGAAGCTTTCTTT. Translating gives CASSQDSQGRAEAFF.

The chain carries TRBV4-3 and TRBJ1-2; D ambiguous. The CDR3 is 15 residues long. Germline V gene data show CDR1 as LGHNA and CDR2 as YSLEER. V lost 2 bases to trimming and J lost 0 bases, with 10 bases between them. Here the CDR3 DNA reads TGCGCCAGCAGCCAAAAGGCTATTACTAACTATGGCTACACCTTC. As protein: CASSQKAITNYGYTF.